This is a list of T cell receptor beta chains from one sample in a study of post-analysis software for immune sequencing data. TCRdb reanalysed the PCR reads using MiXCR and keeps one entry per CDR3 protein. The table has hundreds of thousands of distinct CDR3 sequences, 25% to 30% seen once; the top ten hold roughly 0.53%. Sequences were obtained from blood. These receptors were taken from a girl between 10 and 17 years old with multiple sclerosis. Each CDR3 is given without its conserved first and last residue.

>TRBV20-1|13|TRBJ2-6
SARTQYSGANVLT
>TRBV20-1|10|TRBJ2-7
SATGQGGEQY
>TRBV7-2|9|TRBJ2-1
ASSQPLGQF
>TRBV7-2|13|TRBJ2-7
ASSLGGQGGNEQY
>TRBV20-1|9|TRBJ1-2
SAGDRDGYT
>TRBV5-1|12|TRBJ1-1
ASSFRGQDTEAF
>TRBV7-2|13|.
ASSLLTGAGYEQY
>TRBV7-2|13|TRBJ2-5
ASSPRTSYQETQY
>TRBV4-3|16|TRBJ2-1
ASSQDRAGGSSYNEQF
>TRBV20-1|12|.
SARDRRGLNEQY
>TRBV20-1|12|TRBJ2-3
SAKVGVGTDTQY
>TRBV12-3/TRBV12-4|13|.
ASSRSCTGLDEQY
>TRBV12-3/TRBV12-4|11|TRBJ2-3
AGSLLTTDTQY
>TRBV7-2|11|TRBJ2-7
ASSMDRDYEQY
>TRBV20-1|16|TRBJ2-5
SAKKLLAGGLQQETQY